The clone carrying this TCR beta chain was counted only a few times. What it recognizes is unknown. One entry per CDR3 protein results from TCRdb running MiXCR on the 5' RACE reads. The repertoire holds approximately 550,000 distinct CDR3 sequences, with roughly an eighth as singletons. The source of the sample is a study of CD8 T cells in ankylosing spondylitis. Study outcomes and limitations: The study identified a TCR beta motif of several highly homologous variants that appeared characteristic of ankylosing spondylitis blood. Significantly higher representation of disease-linked clones was reported for matched ankylosing spondylitis synovial fluid.

Germline V gene sequence: CDR1 SGHTA, CDR2 FQGNSA. Deletions cut 4 bases from V and 7 bases from J, with 17 bases between. This CDR3 is built from 15 residues. Sequencing was carried out using blood, either unsorted or a sorted T cell fraction (not recorded which). The chain joins TRBV7-2 to TRBJ2-1, with D hard to call. This receptor was taken from a male donor with ankylosing spondylitis. The CDR3 DNA sequence: TGTGCCAGCAGCTCCCCAAGACGGTTCGGGAATGAGCAGTTCTTC. This gives the protein CASSSPRRFGNEQFF.